The 8 T cell receptor beta chains below were found in one sample sequenced in a study of graft-versus-host responses after intestinal transplantation. The antigens for these receptors are not known. Assay: immunoSEQ multiplex PCR; the TCRdb copy retains only in-frame clones and omits some. The table shows 65,000 to 90,000 clones, with under 95% occurring only once. The starting material was unstimulated CD8+ T cells sorted from spleen or lymph node cells, obtained before transplant. The receptors shown here come from a human donor who was the organ donor for an intestinal transplant.

The V and J genes are TRBV6-6 and TRBJ2-1, with 7 bases aligning to TRBD1. Unmatched junction bases numbered 3, after V lost 2 bases and J lost 2 bases. The germline gives CDR1 MNHNY, CDR2 SVGAGI (reference sequence). The CDR3 spans 15 residues. Here the CDR3 reads CASSYPGTAYNEQFF. In DNA form, the CDR3 reads TGTGCCAGCAGTTACCCTGGGACAGCCTACAATGAGCAGTTCTTC.

The J gene is TRBJ2-7, the V gene TRBV4-3; 7 bases fit TRBD1. The CDR3 contains 15 residues. Trimming took 4 bases from V and 4 from J; bases not matched to a gene: 10. From germline, CDR1 is LGHNA and CDR2 YSLEER. CDR3 bases: TGCGCCAGCAGCCTAACAGGGGACATCAATTACGAGCAGTACTTC. Translating gives CASSLTGDINYEQYF.

The chain carries TRBV9 and TRBJ1-3; 9 bases are a match to TRBD1. The trim removed 3 bases at V and 0 bases at J, leaving 4 bases unmatched. The CDR3 is 16 residues long. Germline V lookup: CDR1 SGDLS, CDR2 YYNGEE. The CDR3 protein is CASSAGQGLSGNTIYF. The CDR3 DNA reads TGTGCCAGCAGCGCGGGACAGGGCCTCTCTGGAAACACCATATATTTT. The full variable domain, in which reference TRBV9 and TRBJ1-3 provide the parts outside the CDR3, is DSGVTQTPKHLITATGQRVTLRCSPRSGDLSVYWYQQSLDQGLQFLIQYYNGEERAKGNILERFSAQQFPDLHSELNLSSLELGDSALYFCASSAGQGLSGNTIYFGEGSWLTVV.

The chain recombines TRBV4-2 with TRBJ2-1; perhaps TRBD2 as D (7 bases). The V end lost 4 bases, the J end lost 5 bases, and 18 bases lay between the germline ends. CDR1 and CDR2 from the germline V gene are LGHNA and YNFKEQ. This CDR3 is 16 amino acids long. The chain's CDR3 is CASSLDGGGPHNEQFF. CDR3 nucleotides: TGTGCCAGCAGCCTAGATGGCGGGGGCCCCCACAATGAGCAGTTCTTC.

The chain couples TRBV7-9 to TRBJ2-3, with 7 positions matching TRBD2. The CDR3 spans 14 residues. V lost 3 bases and J lost 6; bases outside the gene matches: 6. Germline lookup yields CDR1 SEHNR and CDR2 FQNEAQ (reference sequence). Written as DNA, the CDR3 is TGTGCCAGCAGCTTTAGGGAGGGGAGGGATACGCAGTATTTT. This codes for CASSFREGRDTQYF. The full variable domain, in which reference TRBV7-9 and TRBJ2-3 provide the parts outside the CDR3, is DTGVSQNPRHKITKRGQNVTFRCDPISEHNRLYWYRQTLGQGPEFLTYFQNEAQLEKSRLLSDRFSAERPKGSFSTLEIQRTEQGDSAMYLCASSFREGRDTQYFGPGTRLTVL.

The chain combines TRBV4-2 with TRBJ1-6; no clear D. Trimming took 1 base from V and 7 from J, leaving 14 bases between them. Germline values: CDR1 LGHNA, CDR2 YNFKEQ. This CDR3 is built from 16 residues. The CDR3 sequence is CASSQAVGKLNSPLHF. In DNA, the CDR3 is TGTGCCAGCAGCCAAGCGGTCGGGAAACTAAATTCACCCCTCCACTTT.

This rearrangement joins TRBV18 to TRBJ1-2; perhaps TRBD1 as D (5 bases). The CDR3 extends over 15 amino acids. Germline V gene sequence: CDR1 KGHSH, CDR2 LQKENI. With 1 base removed from V and 4 bases from J, the gap between germline ends came to 13 bases. CDR3 amino acids: CASSPRYRSLYGYTF. The CDR3, as DNA: TGTGCCAGCTCACCACGGTACAGGTCCCTCTATGGCTACACCTTC.

J is TRBJ2-7 and V is TRBV2, with D unclear. The germline V and J ends were trimmed by 7 bases and 3 bases, with 7 bases remaining between them. The CDR3 runs to 11 residues. CDR1 is SNHLY, CDR2 FYNNEI, per germline. CDR3 amino acids: CASTPSYEQYF. CDR3 in DNA: TGTGCCAGCACCCCCAGCTACGAGCAGTACTTC.